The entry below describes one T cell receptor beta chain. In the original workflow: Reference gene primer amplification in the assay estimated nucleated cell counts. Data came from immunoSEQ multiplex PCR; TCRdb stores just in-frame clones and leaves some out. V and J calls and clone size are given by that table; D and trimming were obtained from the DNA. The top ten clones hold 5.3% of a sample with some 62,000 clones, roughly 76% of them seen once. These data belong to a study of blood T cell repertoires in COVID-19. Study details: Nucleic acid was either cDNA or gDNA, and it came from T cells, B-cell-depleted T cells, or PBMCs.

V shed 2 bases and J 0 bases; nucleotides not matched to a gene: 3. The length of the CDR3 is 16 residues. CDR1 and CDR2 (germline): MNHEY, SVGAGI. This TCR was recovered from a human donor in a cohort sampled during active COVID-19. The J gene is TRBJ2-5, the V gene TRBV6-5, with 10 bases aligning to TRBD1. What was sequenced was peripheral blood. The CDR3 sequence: CASSYADRGYQETQYF. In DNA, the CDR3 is TGTGCCAGCAGTTACGCGGACAGGGGGTACCAAGAGACCCAGTACTTC.